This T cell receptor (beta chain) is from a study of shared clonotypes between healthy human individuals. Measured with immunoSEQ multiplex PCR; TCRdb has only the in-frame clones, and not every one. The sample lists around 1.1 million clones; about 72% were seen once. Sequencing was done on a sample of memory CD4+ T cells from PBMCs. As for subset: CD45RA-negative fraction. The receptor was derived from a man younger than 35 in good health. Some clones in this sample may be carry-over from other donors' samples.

CDR3 DNA sequence: TGTGCCAGCAGCTTAGCTTCGTCTACCACCATATATTTT. Translated, it gives CASSLASSTTIYF. The J gene is TRBJ1-3, the V gene TRBV11-2; D is ambiguous. Germline CDR1 reads SGHAT; CDR2 reads FQNNGV. The CDR3 consists of 13 residues. Trimming left V 1 base short and J 9 bases short, with 10 bases between.